This entry lists 17 T cell receptor beta chains sequenced from one sample in a study of blood T cell repertoires in COVID-19. This table comes from immunoSEQ multiplex PCR, and its TCRdb copy is limited to in-frame clones, with some not included. The sample yields 200,000 to 250,000 clones, about 80% seen once. The sequencing input was peripheral blood. The receptors originated from a man younger than 40 who had recovered from COVID-19.

V usage is TRBV7-9 and J usage is TRBJ1-1; D is uncertain. V was shortened by 0 bases and J by 3 bases, with 14 bases between the two germline ends. Germline V gene data show CDR1 as SEHNR and CDR2 as FQNEAQ (reference sequence). This CDR3 has 16 residues. CDR3: CASSLAQVGRDTEAFF. The CDR3 DNA reads as TGTGCCAGCAGCTTAGCGCAAGTAGGGAGAGACACTGAAGCTTTCTTT. The full variable domain, rest sourced from reference TRBV7-9 and TRBJ1-1, is DTGVSQNPRHKITKRGQNVTFRCDPISEHNRLYWYRQTLGQGPEFLTYFQNEAQLEKSRLLSDRFSAERPKGSFSTLEIQRTEQGDSAMYLCASSLAQVGRDTEAFFGQGTRLTVV.

In this sample, this clone turned up a few times. The gene calls are TRBV5-1 and TRBJ2-5; TRBD1 might be the D (5 bases). V lost 4 bases, J lost 5 bases, and 15 bases lay in between. Germline loops: CDR1 SGHRS, CDR2 YFSETQ. The CDR3 length is 14 residues. Here the CDR3 reads CASSPEDSSETQYF. The CDR3 DNA reads TGCGCCAGCAGCCCGGAAGACAGTTCGGAGACCCAGTACTTC.

This clone showed up just a few times. CDR3 sequence reads: CASTFDRANQPQHF. In nucleotides, the CDR3 is TGTGCCAGCACCTTTGACAGGGCCAATCAGCCCCAGCATTTT. The V and J genes are TRBV7-3 and TRBJ1-5; 7 positions agree with TRBD1. The germline gives CDR1 SGHTA, CDR2 FQGTGA. CDR3 length equals 14 residues. The junction had 6 bases not matched to a gene; V was cut back by 7 bases and J by 3 bases.

This clone appeared once. The chain carries TRBV6-5 and TRBJ1-5; maybe TRBD1 (5 bases). This CDR3 has 14 residues. V lost 8 bases to trimming and J lost 4 bases, with 15 bases between them. From germline, CDR1 is MNHEY and CDR2 SVGAGI. CDR3 sequence (DNA): TGTGCCAGCCACACAGGCTCGGAAAATCAGCCCCAGCATTTT. Protein product: CASHTGSENQPQHF.

The V and J genes are TRBV28 and TRBJ1-2; TRBD1 matches 8 bases. From germline, CDR1 is MDHEN and CDR2 SYDVKM. This CDR3 contains 16 residues. V shed 2 bases and J 8 bases; nucleotides not matched to a gene: 13. The DNA of the CDR3 is TGTGCCAGCAGTTTACCCGGTGTTGTGACAGGGGACGGCTACACCTTC. Translated: CASSLPGVVTGDGYTF.

CDR3 region: CASSQRTGIRNTGELFF. CDR3 DNA: TGTGCCAGCAGCCAGCGGACAGGGATAAGAAACACCGGGGAGCTGTTTTTT. The chain recombines TRBV3-1 (or the pseudogene TRBV3-2) with TRBJ2-2, with 8 bases aligning to TRBD1. With 3 bases clipped from V and 2 bases from J, the junction kept 8 bases outside the gene matches. CDR1 is LGHDT and CDR2 is YNNKEL in the germline V gene (reference sequence). The CDR3 is 17 residues long.

Concerning this clone: This may arise from a read error, as a much more abundant clone is one base away. The V and J genes are TRBV6-5 and TRBJ1-2, with unresolved D. This CDR3 is built from 12 residues. The germline CDR1 and CDR2 sequences are MNHEY and SVGAGI. Trimming removed 6 bases from V and 2 bases from J, with 7 bases in between. For the CDR3, the DNA is TGTGCCAGCAGCCCCGGGAACTATGGCTACACCTTC. It translates to CASSPGNYGYTF.

Here the CDR3 reads CAISESRNLNTEAFF. The CDR3 DNA follows: TGTGCCATCAGTGAGTCTAGAAATCTGAACACTGAAGCTTTCTTT. The genes are TRBV10-3 and TRBJ1-1, with D hard to call. The germline gives CDR1 ENHRY, CDR2 SYGVKD. Trimming removed 0 bases from V and 0 bases from J, with 8 bases in between. This CDR3 is 15 amino acids long.

V is TRBV20-1 and J is TRBJ2-3; D may be TRBD2 (7 bases). The CDR3 is made up of 11 amino acids. CDR1 and CDR2 from the germline V gene are DFQATT and SNEGSKA (reference sequence). The CDR3 nucleotides read TGCAAGGGGGGGAGCACAGATACGCAGTATTTT. The encoded protein is CKGGSTDTQYF.

The rearrangement joins TRBV19 to TRBJ2-3; TRBD2 might be the D (6 bases). The CDR3 loop spans 16 amino acids. The germline gives CDR1 LNHDA, CDR2 SQIVND (reference sequence). Trimming shortened V by 2 bases and J by 1 base, and 13 bases separated the two germline ends. The CDR3 coding sequence is TGTGCCAGTAGTATACGGGGGTCGCTCGGCACAGATACGCAGTATTTT. Translating it yields CASSIRGSLGTDTQYF.

The chain employs TRBV27 and TRBJ1-1, with a possible D match to TRBD1 (6 bases). The CDR3 is 12 residues long. Trimming shortened V by 5 bases and J by 7 bases, and 11 bases separated the two germline ends. The germline V gene encodes CDR1 MNHEY and CDR2 SMNVEV (reference sequence). The CDR3 protein is CASSTLQGEAFF. The CDR3 coding sequence is TGTGCCAGCAGTACCCTACAGGGTGAAGCTTTCTTT.

The chain joins TRBV11-2 to TRBJ2-7; TRBD1 matches 7 bases. J gave up 3 bases and V 5 bases, and 7 bases lay outside the gene matches. CDR1 is SGHAT, CDR2 FQNNGV, per germline. The CDR3 has 14 amino acids. The CDR3 reads CASSPGTALYEQYV. The DNA of the CDR3 is TGTGCCAGCAGCCCGGGGACAGCACTCTACGAGCAGTACGTC.

J is TRBJ2-3 and V is TRBV27; 7 nucleotides line up with TRBD1. The CDR3 sequence is 16 residues long. V lost 5 bases, J lost 3 bases, and 11 bases stayed unmatched. Per germline, CDR1 MNHEY and CDR2 SMNVEV (reference sequence). The CDR3 region is CASSANRGPFTDTQYF. CDR3 coding DNA: TGTGCCAGCAGTGCCAACAGGGGACCCTTTACAGATACGCAGTATTTT.

The rearrangement joins TRBV3-1 (or the pseudogene TRBV3-2) to TRBJ2-1; tentatively, D is TRBD2 (6 bases). The CDR3 runs 14 residues. CDR1 LGHDT and CDR2 YNNKEL come from the germline V gene (reference sequence). V dropped 4 bases and J dropped 8 bases, with 15 bases sitting between them. CDR3 sequence reads: CASSPGLPWDEQFF. CDR3 DNA: TGTGCCAGCAGCCCGGGACTCCCGTGGGATGAGCAGTTCTTC.

The chain couples TRBV3-1 (or the pseudogene TRBV3-2) to TRBJ2-2; 9 nucleotides line up with TRBD1. V was clipped by 3 bases and J by 5 bases; unmatched bases: 1. This CDR3 region has 14 residues. The germline gives CDR1 LGHDT, CDR2 YNNKEL (reference sequence). The CDR3 reads CASSHDRGTGELFF. Written as DNA, the CDR3 is TGTGCCAGCAGCCACGACAGGGGGACCGGGGAGCTGTTTTTT.

This chain's CDR3 is CSVEDREVFTF. CDR3 nucleotides: TGCAGCGTTGAAGACCGGGAGGTATTCACCTTC. The rearrangement joins TRBV29-1 to TRBJ1-2, with D uncertain. V was trimmed by 0 bases and J by 13 bases, leaving 12 bases between them. This CDR3 region has 11 residues. Germline V CDR1 and CDR2: SQVTM, ANQGSEA.

The chain uses TRBV5-1 and TRBJ2-7; 11 nucleotides match TRBD2. The length of the CDR3 is 15 residues. The J segment lost 2 bases and the V segment lost 4 bases, leaving 5 bases of the junction unmatched. Looked up from germline, CDR1 is SGHRS and CDR2 is YFSETQ. In DNA form, the CDR3 reads TGCGCCAGCAGCATCGGGACTAGCGGTACCTACGAGCAGTACTTC. Amino acids: CASSIGTSGTYEQYF.